The T cell receptor beta chain under discussion was sequenced for a study of blood T cell repertoires in COVID-19 (dated by TCRdb to about 2020). At the level of the whole study: The collaborator samples originated in the United States, Italy and Spain and spanned the acute and convalescent phases of COVID-19. Deeply sampled blood TCRbeta repertoires from subjects exposed to, actively infected with, or recovered from COVID-19 were included in the dataset. Nearly every sample came with metadata listing a de-identified subject ID, COVID-19 status, age in years and sex. The samples were drawn from two sources: the first 160 participants of the ongoing ImmuneRACE study, and about 1,300 subjects contributed by 6 global collaborators. A freely available public database, intended as a resource for researchers studying the immune response to SARS-CoV-2, is where the repertoires were released. The prospective study material was composed of cDNA or gDNA derived from T cells, B-cell-depleted T cells, or PBMCs. Where HLA class I and class II types were available, the types were taken from metadata supplied by the sample provider, not from assay-based typing. What the research found in general, with its limitations: The quantity of clinical and demographic metadata differed by source and by participant and was supplied without curation.

CDR1 LGHDT and CDR2 YNNKEL are derived from the germline V gene (reference sequence). Reading from cysteine to phenylalanine, the CDR3 counts 18 amino acids. Only CDR3 DNA remains: 54 bases, in frame from the first base. V trim: 3 bases; J trim: 3 bases; unmatched bases: 13. Turning to this clone: Its specific antigen is unknown. No base quality values were provided; no much bigger clone lies one nucleotide off.

Whole blood was collected in K2EDTA tubes by collaborating institutions according to the institutions' own protocols. For TCRbeta analysis, collaborators shipped samples as frozen whole blood, isolated PBMCs, or DNA extracted from either of those sample types. The immunoSEQ Assay, a bias-controlled multiplex PCR, was used to amplify TCRbeta CDR3 regions from genomic DNA. Concerning the study's data processing: The number of nucleated cells in each sample was estimated from the amplification of reference gene primers within the assay. To quantify the absolute abundance of each unique TCRbeta CDR3 rearrangement, sequence reads were collapsed and filtered. Productive Simpson clonality was computed per sample as the square root of Simpson's diversity index over productive rearrangements. The table was pulled from immuneACCESS by TCRdb, which kept in-frame rearrangements only. Such tables lose some clones; where checked, under half of the loss comes from unresolved V genes, and the rest has no known cause. The D gene and trimming were derived from the DNA, and the V and J assignments and clone size from that table. Within this sample are roughly 67,000 clones, with roughly 90% of them counted one time only. The ten largest clones add up to roughly 1.2% of the sample.

Source material: peripheral blood. This TCR was sampled from a woman aged 55 to 70 with acute or convalescent COVID-19. This sequence uses TRBV3-1 (or the pseudogene TRBV3-2) and TRBJ1-3, with 8 junctional bases fitting TRBD1. Here is the DNA: TGTGCCAGCAGCCATATTTTGAGGACAGGGAAAGGTGGAAACACCATATATTTT. The resulting protein is CASSHILRTGKGGNTIYF.